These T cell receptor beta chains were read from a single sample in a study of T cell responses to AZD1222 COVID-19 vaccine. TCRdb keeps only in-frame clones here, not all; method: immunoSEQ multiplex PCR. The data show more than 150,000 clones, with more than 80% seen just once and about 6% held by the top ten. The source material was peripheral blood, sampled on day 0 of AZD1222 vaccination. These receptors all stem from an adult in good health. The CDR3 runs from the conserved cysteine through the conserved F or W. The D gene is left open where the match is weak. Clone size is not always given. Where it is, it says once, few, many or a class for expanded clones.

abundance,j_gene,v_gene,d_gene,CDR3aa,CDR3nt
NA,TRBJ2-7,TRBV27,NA,CASRLADSYEQYF,TGTGCCAGCAGGCTGGCGGACTCCTACGAGCAGTACTTC
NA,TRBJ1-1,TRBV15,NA,CATAPRGGSTEAFF,TGTGCCACCGCCCCGAGAGGGGGTAGCACTGAAGCTTTCTTT
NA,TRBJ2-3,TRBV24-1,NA,CATSDGRDTQYF,TGTGCCACCAGTGATGGAAGAGATACGCAGTATTTT
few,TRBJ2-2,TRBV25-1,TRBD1,CASSEDRAGGELFF,TGTGCCAGCAGTGAGGACAGGGCGGGCGGGGAGCTGTTTTTT
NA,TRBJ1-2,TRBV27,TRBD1,CASRPFFRQGLSNYGYTF,TGTGCCAGCCGCCCCTTCTTTCGACAGGGACTCTCTAACTATGGCTACACCTTC
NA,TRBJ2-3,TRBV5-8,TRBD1,CASSSTGAAGTDTQYF,TGTGCCAGCAGCTCGACAGGGGCCGCCGGGACAGATACGCAGTATTTT
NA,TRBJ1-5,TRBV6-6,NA,CASSSGGQPQHF,TGTGCCAGCAGCTCCGGGGGTCAGCCCCAGCATTTT
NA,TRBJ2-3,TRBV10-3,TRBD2,CAIKTGTSGSTDTQYF,TGTGCCATCAAGACCGGGACTAGCGGGAGCACAGATACGCAGTATTTT
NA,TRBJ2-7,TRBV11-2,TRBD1,CASSMGQKWTYEQYF,TGTGCCAGCAGCATGGGACAGAAGTGGACCTACGAGCAGTACTTC
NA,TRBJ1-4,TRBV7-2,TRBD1,CASSSDRGDEKLFF,TGTGCCAGCAGCTCGGACAGGGGAGATGAAAAACTGTTTTTT
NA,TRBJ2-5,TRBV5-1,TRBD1,CASSRTPGTVQETQYF,TGCGCCAGCAGCAGGACCCCTGGGACAGTTCAAGAGACCCAGTACTTC
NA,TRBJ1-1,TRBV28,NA,CASSLGTLNTEAFF,TGTGCCAGCAGTTTAGGCACTTTGAACACTGAAGCTTTCTTT
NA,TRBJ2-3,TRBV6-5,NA,CASKVGTSTDTQYF,TGTGCCAGCAAGGTCGGGACTAGCACAGATACGCAGTATTTT
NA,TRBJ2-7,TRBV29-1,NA,CSAQRPGGTYEQYF,TGCAGCGCCCAGAGGCCAGGGGGGACCTACGAGCAGTACTTC
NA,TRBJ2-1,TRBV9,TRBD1,CASSVSTGSNEQFF,TGTGCCAGCAGCGTTTCGACAGGGTCCAATGAGCAGTTCTTC
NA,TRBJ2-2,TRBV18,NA,CASSPRGDLYTGELFF,TGTGCCAGCTCACCACGGGGAGACCTTTACACCGGGGAGCTGTTTTTT
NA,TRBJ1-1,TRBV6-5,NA,CASSFESVSSEAFF,TGTGCCAGCAGTTTTGAGTCCGTCTCTTCTGAAGCTTTCTTT
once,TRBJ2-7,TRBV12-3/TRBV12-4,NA,CASSPPGSYEQYF,TGTGCCAGCAGCCCCCCTGGGTCCTACGAGCAGTACTTC
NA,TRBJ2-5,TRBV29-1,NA,CSVVRLGGWETQYF,TGCAGCGTTGTCCGCCTTGGTGGGTGGGAGACCCAGTACTTC
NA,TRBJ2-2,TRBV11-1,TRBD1,CASSLGTGNTGELFF,TGTGCCAGCAGCTTGGGGACAGGGAACACCGGGGAGCTGTTTTTT
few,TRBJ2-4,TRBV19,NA,CASSPDRIRGDIQYF,TGTGCCAGTAGTCCCGACAGGATCCGAGGGGACATTCAGTACTTC
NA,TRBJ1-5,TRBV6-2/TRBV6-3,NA,CASSTRVNNQPQHF,TGTGCCAGCAGTACACGGGTCAACAATCAGCCCCAGCATTTT
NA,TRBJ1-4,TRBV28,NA,CASSGRVEKLFF,TGTGCCAGCAGTGGTAGGGTTGAAAAACTGTTTTTT
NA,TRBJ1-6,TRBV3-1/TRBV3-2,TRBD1,CASCNAGTGVSPLHF,TGTGCCAGCTGTAACGCCGGGACAGGGGTATCACCCCTCCACTTT
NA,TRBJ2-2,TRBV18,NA,CASSPPTGTGELFF,TGTGCCAGCTCACCACCGACAGGCACCGGGGAGCTGTTTTTT
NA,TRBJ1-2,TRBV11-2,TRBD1,CASSLGTGSGYTF,TGTGCCAGCAGCTTAGGGACAGGGAGCGGCTACACCTTC
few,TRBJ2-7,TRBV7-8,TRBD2,CASSLDSGMTYEQYF,TGTGCCAGCAGCTTAGATAGCGGGATGACCTACGAGCAGTACTTC
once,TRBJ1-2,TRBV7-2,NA,CASSSPGNGYTF,TGTGCCAGCAGCTCCCCGGGGAATGGCTACACCTTC
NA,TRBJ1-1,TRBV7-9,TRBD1,CASTGQGRSTEAFF,TGTGCCAGCACGGGACAGGGTCGGTCCACTGAAGCTTTCTTT